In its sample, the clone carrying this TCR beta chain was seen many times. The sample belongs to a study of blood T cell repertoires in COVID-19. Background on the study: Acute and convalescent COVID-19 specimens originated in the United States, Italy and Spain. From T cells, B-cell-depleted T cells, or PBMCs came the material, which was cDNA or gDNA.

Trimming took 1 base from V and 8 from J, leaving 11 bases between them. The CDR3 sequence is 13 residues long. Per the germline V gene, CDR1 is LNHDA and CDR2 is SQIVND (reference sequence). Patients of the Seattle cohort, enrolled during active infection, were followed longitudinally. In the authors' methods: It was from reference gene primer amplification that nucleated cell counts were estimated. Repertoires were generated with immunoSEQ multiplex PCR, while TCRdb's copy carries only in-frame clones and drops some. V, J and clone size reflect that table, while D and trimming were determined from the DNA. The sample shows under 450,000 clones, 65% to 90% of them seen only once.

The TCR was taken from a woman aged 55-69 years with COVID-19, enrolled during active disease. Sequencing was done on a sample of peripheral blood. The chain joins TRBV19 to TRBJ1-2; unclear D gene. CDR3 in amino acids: CASSIGGGGGYTF. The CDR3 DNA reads TGTGCCAGTAGTATAGGTGGAGGCGGGGGCTACACCTTC.